This entry concerns a single T cell receptor beta chain. Its antigen is as yet unknown. These data are taken from a study of lymphopenia after photon versus proton radiotherapy. CDR3 size: 13 residues. V was clipped by 7 bases and J by 6 bases, with 15 bases between them. Germline CDR1 reads SQVTM; CDR2 reads ANQGSEA. Notes on the study in general: After the lymphocyte nadir, photon-treated repertoires showed oligoclonal expansion, especially of CD8+ Temra cells. In patients who died, overall survival fell as post-nadir TCR diversity dropped more.

Repertoires were generated with immunoSEQ multiplex PCR, while TCRdb's copy carries only in-frame clones and drops some. The sample has 150,000 to 200,000 clones; 70% to 90% are singletons. This sequence joins TRBV29-1 and TRBJ2-2; TRBD2 might be the D (6 bases). The TCR comes from a man aged 45 to 65 with gastric cancer. The specimen comprised peripheral blood, sampled from a patient treated with photon-based radiotherapy. The CDR3 bases are TGCAGCGGGCGGCTAGCGAGGGCCGGGGAGCTGTTTTTT. This encodes CSGRLARAGELFF.